A single sample is the source of the 31 T cell receptor beta chains below, sequenced in a study of cytomegalovirus exposure and HLA in healthy donors (TCRdb year 2017). Libraries came from the immunoSEQ multiplex PCR assay. This immuneACCESS table, as held by TCRdb, lists in-frame sequences with V and J called but not all clones. Of the missing ones, under half trace to an unresolved V gene in checked studies; the others have no known cause. This sample holds about 260,000 clones; about nine tenths were observed only once. The ten largest clones capture approximately 3% of the sample. The sample taken for sequencing was PBMCs. The receptors shown here come from a woman aged 25 to 45 in good health and CMV-seronegative.

V is TRBV27 and J is TRBJ2-7, with unresolved D. Per germline, CDR1 MNHEY and CDR2 SMNVEV (reference sequence). The CDR3 is 13 amino acids. V shed 2 bases and J shed 0 bases, with 5 bases lying between them. CDR3 loop: CASSLASSYEQYF. The DNA for the CDR3 is TGTGCCAGCAGTTTAGCCAGCTCCTACGAGCAGTACTTC.

Of note for this clone: In the same sample, other DNA sequences code for this CDR3. V is TRBV27 and J is TRBJ2-7; 11 nucleotides align to TRBD2. V lost 5 bases to trimming and J lost 0 bases; unmatched junction nucleotides: 3. The CDR3 is 15 residues long. Germline CDR1 and CDR2: MNHEY and SMNVEV (reference sequence). The CDR3 reads CASSPGTSGSYEQYF. The DNA for the CDR3 is TGTGCCAGCAGTCCCGGGACTAGCGGCTCCTACGAGCAGTACTTC.

This clone was observed once. J is TRBJ2-1 and V is TRBV4-1, with 14 bases fitting TRBD2. Germline CDR1 MGHRA, CDR2 YSYEKL. Unmatched junction bases numbered 6, after V lost 2 bases and J lost 3 bases. The CDR3 has 18 residues. The CDR3 reads CASSQPWTSGRNYNEQFF. Written as DNA, the CDR3 is TGCGCCAGCAGCCAACCCTGGACTAGCGGGAGGAACTACAATGAGCAGTTCTTC.

This chain uses TRBV30 with TRBJ1-5; D remains ambiguous. There are 13 residues in the CDR3. Germline-derived CDR1 and CDR2 are GTSNPN and SVGIG (reference sequence). V lost 0 bases to trimming and J lost 5 bases, with 8 bases between them. The CDR3, as DNA: TGTGCCTGGAGTGTATCGAGCTATCAGCCCCAGCATTTT. This translates into CAWSVSSYQPQHF. The full variable domain, with the rest looked up from reference TRBV30 and TRBJ1-5, is SQTIHQWPATLVQPVGSPLSLECTVEGTSNPNLYWYRQAAGRGLQLLFYSVGIGQISSEVPQNLSASRPQDRQFILSSKKLLLSDSGFYLCAWSVSSYQPQHFGDGTRLSIL.

The chain couples TRBV4-1 to TRBJ2-7; the match to TRBD1 covers 9 bases. Germline CDR1 reads MGHRA; CDR2 reads YSYEKL. CDR3 size: 17 residues. V dropped 4 bases and J dropped 3; count of bases not matched to a gene: 13. The CDR3 protein is CASSLTGQGTGFYEQYF. The CDR3 bases are TGCGCCAGCAGCCTGACCGGACAGGGGACGGGGTTCTACGAGCAGTACTTC.

This CDR3 reads CASSTTSEEETQYF. For the CDR3, the DNA is TGTGCCAGCAGCACAACTAGCGAAGAAGAGACCCAGTACTTC. The V and J genes are TRBV7-2 and TRBJ2-5; 7 bases fit TRBD2. This CDR3 has 14 residues. With 5 bases clipped from V and 3 bases from J, the junction kept 6 bases outside the gene matches. Per the germline V gene, CDR1 is SGHTA and CDR2 is FQGNSA.

CDR3 protein: CASSLPSGGSDPSYNEQFF. CDR3 DNA: TGTGCCAGCAGCTTACCAAGTGGGGGTAGCGACCCCTCCTACAATGAGCAGTTCTTC. The chain joins TRBV7-8 to TRBJ2-1; D assignment may be TRBD1 or TRBD2 (5 bases each). V shed 2 bases and J shed 0 bases, with 20 bases lying between them. The CDR3 totals 19 residues. Germline-derived CDR1 and CDR2 are SGHVS and FQNEAQ.

The chain joins TRBV7-3 to TRBJ1-2, with a tentative D call TRBD1 (5 bases). Germline V gene lookup returns CDR1 SGHTA and CDR2 FQGTGA. Trimming removed 4 bases at V and 4 bases at J, with 7 bases between. CDR3 length: 12 residues. The chain's CDR3 is CASSSDSYGYTF. The DNA of the CDR3 is TGTGCCAGCAGCTCAGACAGCTATGGCTACACCTTC.

V is TRBV5-5 and J is TRBJ2-7, with TRBD1 matching 7 bases. CDR1 and CDR2 (germline): SGHKS, YYEKEE (reference sequence). J gave up 2 bases and V 0 bases, and 5 bases lay outside the gene matches. The CDR3 is 15 residues long. The CDR3 here is CASSLGPGQPYEQYF. The CDR3 DNA reads TGTGCCAGCAGCTTGGGGCCGGGACAGCCCTACGAGCAGTACTTC.

V gene TRBV27 combines with J gene TRBJ2-5, with TRBD1 matching over 9 bases. J was trimmed by 4 bases and V by 5 bases; bases with no gene match: 8. The CDR3 is made up of 15 amino acids. The V gene's germline CDR1 is MNHEY and CDR2 SMNVEV (reference sequence). CDR3 sequence reads: CASSGYRGRRETQYF. The CDR3 coding sequence is TGTGCCAGCAGTGGGTACAGGGGGCGCCGAGAGACCCAGTACTTC.

This sequence joins TRBV9 and TRBJ2-5; a possible D gene is TRBD1 (6 bases). This CDR3 has 13 amino acids. Between the trimmed V and J ends, which lost 3 bases and 4 bases, there was a span of 10 bases. Germline V gives CDR1 SGDLS, CDR2 YYNGEE. CDR3 nucleotide sequence: TGTGCCAGCAGCGAGACAGGAACAGAGACCCAGTACTTC. The encoded protein is CASSETGTETQYF.

The chain uses TRBV7-6 and TRBJ2-1; D possibly corresponds to TRBD2 (6 bases). V shed 4 bases and J shed 4 bases, with 14 bases lying between them. This CDR3 is built from 15 residues. From germline, CDR1 is SGHVS and CDR2 FNYEAQ. The CDR3 spells CASSSTEGEYNEQFF. The CDR3 DNA reads as TGTGCCAGCAGCTCCACGGAGGGAGAGTACAATGAGCAGTTCTTC.

The rearrangement joins TRBV19 to TRBJ2-1; D perhaps matches TRBD1 (6 bases). V lost 4 bases, J lost 4 bases, and 23 bases lay in between. The CDR3 has 18 residues. Germline assignment: CDR1 LNHDA and CDR2 SQIVND (reference sequence). The CDR3 is CASSTSPRTGHQYNEQFF. For the CDR3, the DNA is TGTGCCAGTAGTACCTCCCCCCGGACGGGACACCAATACAATGAGCAGTTCTTC.

This clone was observed once. CDR3: CASSPWDRVDEQYF. The DNA for the CDR3 is TGTGCCAGCAGCCCCTGGGACAGGGTCGACGAGCAGTACTTC. This chain joins TRBV7-9 and TRBJ2-7; the match to TRBD1 covers 9 bases. The CDR3 contains 14 residues. The V segment lost 5 bases and the J segment 5 bases; nucleotides outside the gene matches: 7. Germline loops: CDR1 SEHNR, CDR2 FQNEAQ (reference sequence).

V and J are TRBV29-1 and TRBJ2-1; the D is unclear. V lost 7 bases, J lost 4 bases, and 20 bases lay in between. Germline V gene lookup returns CDR1 SQVTM and CDR2 ANQGSEA. The CDR3 spans 15 residues. The CDR3 reads CSATRRGRGYNEQFF. The CDR3 region has the DNA TGCAGCGCCACACGCCGTGGACGCGGATACAATGAGCAGTTCTTC.

The V call is TRBV28, the J call TRBJ2-7; D could derive from TRBD1 or TRBD2 (5 bases each). Trimming pared 3 bases from V and 1 base from J, leaving 28 bases between. The CDR3 runs to 20 residues. Germline V gives CDR1 MDHEN, CDR2 SYDVKM. The DNA for the CDR3 is TGTGCCAGCAGTTTGTTCTTCAAACCCTTTGGGACGCTACCGTCCTACGAGCAGTACTTC. This encodes CASSLFFKPFGTLPSYEQYF.

V is TRBV6-5 and J is TRBJ2-7; D is ambiguous. Germline values: CDR1 MNHEY, CDR2 SVGAGI. V lost 0 bases and J lost 2, with 8 bases in between. CDR3 size: 14 residues. This chain's CDR3 is CASSYSRTTYEQYF. CDR3 bases: TGTGCCAGCAGTTACTCGAGGACGACCTACGAGCAGTACTTC.

This sequence joins TRBV2 and TRBJ1-1, with 9 positions matching TRBD1. CDR1 and CDR2 (germline): SNHLY, FYNNEI. With 5 bases clipped from V and 4 bases from J, the junction kept 5 bases outside the gene matches. The CDR3 contains 14 residues. The CDR3, as DNA: TGTGCCAGCAGTCTTCGACAGGGGGGCACTGAAGCTTTCTTT. It codes for CASSLRQGGTEAFF.

The genes are TRBV6-7 and TRBJ2-7, with D tentatively TRBD2 (5 bases). TRBV6-7 is placed among ORFs of uncertain function. The CDR3 has 16 amino acids. Between the trimmed V and J ends, which lost 0 bases and 3 bases, there was a span of 15 bases. The CDR3 region is CASSYSKFSGNYEQYF. CDR3 sequence (DNA): TGTGCCAGCAGTTACTCGAAATTCTCGGGGAACTACGAGCAGTACTTC.

The gene calls are TRBV11-3 and TRBJ2-5; no clear D. V lost 0 bases and J lost 4, with 9 bases in between. The germline gives CDR1 SGHNT, CDR2 YENEEA. CDR3 length: 14 amino acids. The CDR3 sequence: CASSLEGIGETQYF. The CDR3 DNA sequence: TGTGCCAGCAGCTTAGAGGGGATCGGAGAGACCCAGTACTTC.

In its sample, this clone was seen once. V gene TRBV28 combines with J gene TRBJ1-2; D not certain. Germline V gives CDR1 MDHEN, CDR2 SYDVKM. Trimming stripped 3 bases from V and 5 bases from J, with 13 bases between. The CDR3 covers 14 residues. The CDR3 nucleotides are TGTGCCAGCAGTTTGGTGGACGGCCTTTATGGCTACACCTTC. As protein: CASSLVDGLYGYTF.

The V gene is TRBV9, the J gene TRBJ2-2; 8 bases align to TRBD2. Germline loops: CDR1 SGDLS, CDR2 YYNGEE. CDR3 length: 17 amino acids. V was clipped by 2 bases and J by 0 bases; unmatched bases: 6. The DNA of the CDR3 is TGTGCCAGCAGCGTTCGGGGTAGCGGGGCGAACACCGGGGAGCTGTTTTTT. It translates to CASSVRGSGANTGELFF.

This chain connects TRBV7-2 to TRBJ2-2; D might be TRBD2 (6 bases). V was cut by 6 bases and J by 1 base, with 15 bases left in between. The CDR3 consists of 16 residues. The germline V gene encodes CDR1 SGHTA and CDR2 FQGNSA. The CDR3 sequence is CASSFTGGMNTGELFF. DNA for the CDR3: TGTGCCAGCAGTTTCACAGGCGGGATGAACACCGGGGAGCTGTTTTTT.

This chain uses TRBV6-6 with TRBJ2-7; TRBD2 matches 14 bases. With 2 bases clipped from V and 3 bases from J, the junction kept 0 bases outside the gene matches. CDR3 length: 15 residues. Germline lookup yields CDR1 MNHNY and CDR2 SVGAGI (reference sequence). The CDR3 reads CASSYGLAGGYEQYF. Here the CDR3 DNA reads TGTGCCAGCAGTTACGGACTAGCGGGAGGCTACGAGCAGTACTTC.

The rearrangement uses TRBV6-6 and TRBJ2-7, with 8 bases identical to TRBD2. V gave up 0 bases and J gave up 4 bases; unmatched junction bases: 8. CDR3 length: 16 residues. From germline, CDR1 is MNHNY and CDR2 SVGAGI (reference sequence). The CDR3 DNA reads TGTGCCAGCAGTTACTCAACCCGGGAGGGCCGATACGAGCAGTACTTC. Translating gives CASSYSTREGRYEQYF.

This chain uses TRBV2 with TRBJ2-5; D is unclear. Germline V gene data show CDR1 as SNHLY and CDR2 as FYNNEI. This CDR3 region has 15 residues. The V end lost 0 bases, the J end lost 9 bases, and 17 bases lay between the germline ends. The DNA for the CDR3 is TGTGCCAGCAGTGAAGCGCTTACTGTACCTGGGTCCCAGTACTTC. As protein: CASSEALTVPGSQYF.

The chain uses TRBV20-1 and TRBJ1-1, with 7 nucleotides matching TRBD1. CDR1 and CDR2 (germline): DFQATT, SNEGSKA (reference sequence). The trim removed 6 bases at V and 4 bases at J, leaving 2 bases unmatched. This CDR3 has 11 residues. CDR3 in amino acids: CSAQGGTEAFF. CDR3 nucleotide sequence: TGCAGTGCCCAGGGGGGCACTGAAGCTTTCTTT.

The chain is built from TRBV7-3 and TRBJ2-3; 10 bases are a match to TRBD2. The CDR3 sequence is 15 residues long. V lost 4 bases, J lost 3 bases, and 4 bases stayed unmatched. CDR1 and CDR2 (germline): SGHTA, FQGTGA. The CDR3 DNA follows: TGTGCCAGCAGCTCTAGCGGGAGTAAGACAGATACGCAGTATTTT. Protein product: CASSSSGSKTDTQYF.

The J gene is TRBJ2-7, the V gene TRBV18, with D uncertain. Germline CDR1 KGHSH, CDR2 LQKENI. The V end was cut by 1 base, the J end by 5 bases, with 6 bases between. This CDR3 has 12 residues. The CDR3 bases are TGTGCCAGCTCACCACAAGGTGACGAGCAGTACTTC. This gives the protein CASSPQGDEQYF.

The chain couples TRBV28 to TRBJ1-1; D call uncertain. V lost 5 bases, J lost 3 bases, and 13 bases lay in between. This CDR3 is 14 amino acids long. Germline V gene data show CDR1 as MDHEN and CDR2 as SYDVKM. The CDR3 loop reads CASSRAPRDTEAFF. The CDR3 region has the DNA TGTGCCAGCAGTAGGGCCCCGAGGGACACTGAAGCTTTCTTT.

The chain has TRBV5-1 and TRBJ2-1; 8 bases agree with TRBD1. The CDR3 is made up of 16 amino acids. The germline CDR1 and CDR2 sequences are SGHRS and YFSETQ. The V segment lost 4 bases and the J segment 0 bases; nucleotides outside the gene matches: 6. The CDR3 DNA reads as TGCGCCAGCAGCCAAAGACAGGGGAGCTCCTACAATGAGCAGTTCTTC. It yields the protein CASSQRQGSSYNEQFF.